What follows are 30 T cell receptor beta chains derived from one specimen sequenced in a study of molecular identifiers for immune sequencing clone quantification. TCRdb passed the PCR reads through MiXCR, listing each CDR3 protein once. The sample has approximately 590,000 distinct CDR3 sequences, about 25% seen once. Sequencing was carried out using naive CD8+ T cells from blood, with Jurkat cell RNA spiked in. Subset here: FACS-sorted CD8+CD4-CCR7+CD45RA+ naive T cells. These TCRs come from a human donor in good health. Some libraries in this study had Jurkat cell RNA spiked in.

A few counts support this clonotype. Possible read error: a much larger clone is one base away. The conserved phenylalanine or tryptophan normally closing the CDR3 is absent here, so this likely arose from a read error. The V gene is TRBV2, the J gene TRBJ2-7; D is unresolved. Germline V gives CDR1 SNHLY, CDR2 FYNNEI. This CDR3 is built from 13 residues. V lost 1 base and J lost 2, with 6 bases in between. Here the CDR3 DNA reads TGTGCCAGCAGTGAAGGGACGGCCTACGAGCAGTACTAC. It specifies CASSEGTAYEQYY.

The V gene is TRBV29-1, the J gene TRBJ2-7; D possibly corresponds to TRBD1 (5 bases). The CDR3 spans 12 residues. Germline values: CDR1 SQVTM, CDR2 ANQGSEA. V gave up 2 bases and J gave up 6 bases, with 11 bases separating them. CDR3 nucleotides: TGCAGCGTTGAACAGGGTTATCTCGAGCAGTACTTC. As protein: CSVEQGYLEQYF.

This clonotype was recorded at least ten times. The rearrangement links TRBV20-1 to TRBJ1-1; D call uncertain. V lost 2 bases and J lost 5, with 3 bases in between. CDR3 length: 10 residues. Germline lookup yields CDR1 DFQATT and CDR2 SNEGSKA (reference sequence). The CDR3 reads CSARRTEAFF. In DNA form, the CDR3 reads TGCAGTGCTAGACGGACTGAAGCTTTCTTT.

The V and J genes are TRBV9 and TRBJ2-3; 9 bases match TRBD1. V trimming: 0 bases; J trimming: 4 bases; junction bases outside the gene matches: 3. Germline V lookup: CDR1 SGDLS, CDR2 YYNGEE. The CDR3 length is 15 residues. DNA of the CDR3: TGTGCCAGCAGCGTAGAGGGACAGGGATCAGATACGCAGTATTTT. Its translation: CASSVEGQGSDTQYF.

The sample holds many counts of this clonotype. This chain uses TRBV6-6 with TRBJ2-7, with 12 bases matching TRBD2. CDR1 is MNHNY, CDR2 SVGAGI, per germline (reference sequence). This CDR3 is built from 20 residues. V dropped 6 bases and J dropped 0; count of bases not matched to a gene: 18. The chain's CDR3 is CASSLATGTSGFRSSYEQYF. The CDR3 region has the DNA TGTGCCAGCAGCCTGGCGACCGGGACTAGCGGGTTCAGGAGCTCCTACGAGCAGTACTTC.

This clonotype occurred many times. The DNA for the CDR3 is TGTGCCAGCAGCAACCAATACACAGATACGCAGTATTTT. Amino acids: CASSNQYTDTQYF. The chain combines TRBV9 with TRBJ2-3; no clear D gene. With 4 bases removed from V and 2 bases from J, the gap between germline ends came to 8 bases. The length of the CDR3 is 13 residues. From germline, CDR1 is SGDLS and CDR2 YYNGEE.

Many counts were recorded for this clonotype. V gene TRBV14 combines with J gene TRBJ2-3, with 7 bases identical to TRBD1. In germline, CDR1 is SGHDN, CDR2 FVKESK. The CDR3 has 15 residues. J was trimmed by 2 bases and V by 3 bases; bases with no gene match: 5. CDR3 nucleotides: TGTGCCAGCAGCCACGACAGGGATATCACAGATACGCAGTATTTT. As protein: CASSHDRDITDTQYF.

The chain is built from TRBV4-1 and TRBJ2-5; D gene unclear. The ends were cut back, 0 bases at V and 7 bases at J, with 6 bases in the middle. The germline V gene has CDR1 MGHRA and CDR2 YSYEKL. This CDR3 has 12 residues. In DNA, the CDR3 is TGCGCCAGCAGCCAAGATGGGCTGACCCAGTACTTC. This encodes CASSQDGLTQYF.

This clonotype was recorded many times. CDR3 DNA: TGTGCCAGCAGCTTAGGGGACTACTACGAGCAGTACTTC. It codes for CASSLGDYYEQYF. This chain connects TRBV7-9 to TRBJ2-7; 7 nucleotides align to TRBD2. The CDR3 has 13 residues. The V gene's germline CDR1 is SEHNR and CDR2 FQNEAQ (reference sequence). The V and J ends lost 1 base and 3 bases, in that order; junction bases with no gene match: 0.

The table lists this clonotype with a few counts. The chain is built from TRBV29-1 and TRBJ1-1, with D possibly matching TRBD1 (6 bases). The V end was cut by 4 bases, the J end by 2 bases, with 17 bases between. Per the germline V gene, CDR1 is SQVTM and CDR2 is ANQGSEA. The CDR3 totals 15 residues. The CDR3 sequence is CSVVGGPQLNTEAFF. The CDR3 coding sequence is TGCAGCGTTGTCGGGGGGCCCCAATTAAACACTGAAGCTTTCTTT.

The chain is built from TRBV6-2 or TRBV6-3 and TRBJ2-7; no definite D call. V lost 6 bases, J lost 3 bases, and 9 bases lay in between. Germline V gives CDR1 MNHEY, CDR2 SVGEGT. The CDR3 runs to 12 residues. The CDR3 loop reads CASRSPFYEQYF. The CDR3 coding sequence is TGTGCCAGCAGATCTCCCTTCTACGAGCAGTACTTC.

On this clonotype: A junction end diverges from the germline sequence, so it may reflect a read error. The rearrangement links TRBV16 to TRBJ2-6, with D tentatively TRBD1 (5 bases). The CDR3 spans 12 residues. Germline values: CDR1 KGHSY, CDR2 FQNENV. The CDR3 region has the DNA TGTGCCAGTAAGTCTGGGGCCGACGTCCTGACTTTC. The encoded protein is CASKSGADVLTF. Full variable domain (rest looked up from reference TRBV16 and TRBJ2-6): GEEVAQTPKHLVRGEGQKAKLYCAPIKGHSYVFWYQQVLKNEFKFLISFQNENVFDETGMPKERFSAKCLPNSPCSLEIQATKLEDSAVYFCASKSGADVLTFGAGSRLTVL.

The table lists this clonotype with a few counts. This sequence joins TRBV27 and TRBJ2-2, with D possibly being TRBD1 (6 bases). The germline gives CDR1 MNHEY, CDR2 SMNVEV (reference sequence). The V end lost 7 bases, the J end lost 1 base, and 13 bases lay between the germline ends. This CDR3 spans 15 amino acids. The CDR3 here is CASNTGTKNTGELFF. CDR3 bases: TGTGCCAGCAATACCGGGACAAAGAACACCGGGGAGCTGTTTTTT.

This clonotype was observed many times. The chain joins TRBV6-5 to TRBJ2-7; 7 bases map to TRBD1. The germline CDR1 and CDR2 sequences are MNHEY and SVGAGI. The CDR3 is made up of 17 amino acids. J gave up 3 bases and V 2 bases, and 13 bases lay outside the gene matches. The CDR3 DNA reads as TGTGCCAGCAGTTACCCGCCCGGCAGGGGGATTAACTACGAGCAGTACTTC. It yields the protein CASSYPPGRGINYEQYF.

The chain recombines TRBV30 with TRBJ1-2; 9 bases map to TRBD1. The germline gives CDR1 GTSNPN, CDR2 SVGIG (reference sequence). The CDR3 contains 16 residues. Germline trimming cut 5 bases from V and 5 bases from J; bases unmatched to any gene: 15. The CDR3 sequence: CAWEAPGTGLLYGYTF. CDR3 nucleotide sequence: TGTGCCTGGGAAGCCCCCGGGACAGGGCTTTTATATGGCTACACCTTC.

The chain uses TRBV28 and TRBJ2-2, with D unclear. In germline, CDR1 is MDHEN, CDR2 SYDVKM. The CDR3 runs to 15 residues. Trimming shortened V by 5 bases and J by 3 bases, and 13 bases separated the two germline ends. The CDR3 is CASSPLDGYTGELFF. CDR3 sequence (DNA): TGTGCCAGCAGTCCTTTGGACGGATACACCGGGGAGCTGTTTTTT.

The CDR3 nucleotides are TGCGCCAGCACCTCCCGGTCAGATACGCAGTATTTT. Amino acid sequence: CASTSRSDTQYF. The chain recombines TRBV23-1 with TRBJ2-3; D is ambiguous. TRBV23-1 falls under the ORF class, with uncertain function. This CDR3 comprises 12 residues. V lost 7 bases and J 4 bases, leaving 9 bases between the germline ends.

This clonotype was found many times. The chain combines TRBV4-3 with TRBJ1-4, with 7 bases fitting TRBD1. The CDR3 totals 15 residues. From germline, CDR1 is LGHNA and CDR2 YSLEER. The V segment lost 6 bases and the J segment 7 bases; nucleotides outside the gene matches: 11. CDR3 loop: CASRHNRGRGEKLFF. In DNA, the CDR3 is TGCGCCAGCAGACACAACAGGGGCCGGGGTGAAAAACTGTTTTTT.

This clonotype has a handful of counts. The V gene is TRBV5-6, the J gene TRBJ2-3; tentatively, D is TRBD1 (6 bases). Trimming cost V 4 bases and J 1 base, with 22 bases left between them. The CDR3 contains 18 residues. The V gene's germline CDR1 is SGHDT and CDR2 YYEEEE. The CDR3 loop reads CASSAEFAAGDGTDTQYF. CDR3 in DNA: TGTGCCAGCAGCGCGGAGTTCGCTGCAGGGGACGGCACAGATACGCAGTATTTT.

The sample holds many counts of this clonotype. The chain joins TRBV7-8 to TRBJ2-1; 8 nucleotides line up with TRBD2. CDR1 is SGHVS and CDR2 is FQNEAQ in the germline V gene. The CDR3 totals 13 residues. J lost 7 bases, V lost 5 bases, and 4 bases had no gene match. This CDR3 is CASSKGLGNEQFF. DNA of the CDR3: TGTGCCAGCAGCAAGGGACTAGGAAATGAGCAGTTCTTC.

This clonotype occurred many times. The chain links TRBV5-1 to TRBJ1-1, with 9 bases aligning to TRBD1. The CDR3 has 14 amino acids. The J segment lost 5 bases and the V segment lost 4 bases, leaving 6 bases of the junction unmatched. Germline CDR1 and CDR2: SGHRS and YFSETQ. CDR3 loop: CASSVRQGDTEAFF. In DNA form, the CDR3 reads TGCGCCAGCAGCGTACGACAGGGGGATACTGAAGCTTTCTTT. The full variable domain, rest sourced from reference TRBV5-1 and TRBJ1-1, is KAGVTQTPRYLIKTRGQQVTLSCSPISGHRSVSWYQQTPGQGLQFLFEYFSETQRNKGNFPGRFSGRQFSNSRSEMNVSTLELGDSALYLCASSVRQGDTEAFFGQGTRLTVV.

This clonotype was counted at least ten times. V and J are TRBV13 and TRBJ2-7; D ambiguous. V was cut by 3 bases and J by 4 bases, with 4 bases left in between. The CDR3 contains 11 residues. Germline V gene data show CDR1 as PRHDT and CDR2 as FYEKMQ (reference sequence). CDR3 protein: CASSFEYEQYF. The DNA for the CDR3 is TGTGCCAGCAGCTTTGAGTACGAGCAGTACTTC.

The chain is built from TRBV19 and TRBJ1-5, with TRBD1 as a possible D gene (6 bases). This CDR3 region has 16 residues. The ends were cut back, 3 bases at V and 5 bases at J, with 17 bases in the middle. Germline CDR1 and CDR2: LNHDA and SQIVND (reference sequence). The CDR3 DNA reads as TGTGCCAGTAGTATCACAGGGAATCGAGTGGATCAGCCCCAGCATTTT. Its protein is CASSITGNRVDQPQHF.

This clonotype was counted between two and nine times. The genes are TRBV19 and TRBJ2-5; D gene unclear. V shed 3 bases and J shed 0 bases, with 11 bases lying between them. CDR3 length: 15 amino acids. Germline loops: CDR1 LNHDA, CDR2 SQIVND (reference sequence). CDR3 amino acids: CASSITFAYQETQYF. The CDR3 DNA reads TGTGCCAGTAGTATTACATTCGCGTACCAAGAGACCCAGTACTTC.

Note on this clonotype: One end of the junction does not line up with germline, which may come from a read error. In DNA, the CDR3 is TGTGCCAGCGGTGCCACCCCAGATCCGCAGTATTTT. It is translated as CASGATPDPQYF. The V and J genes are TRBV7-9 and TRBJ2-3; D remains unclear. CDR3 length equals 12 residues. CDR1 is SEHNR, CDR2 FQNEAQ, per germline (reference sequence).

Turning to this clonotype: A read error may explain this, as a much larger clone is one base away. V is TRBV9 and J is TRBJ1-1, with a possible D match to TRBD1 (5 bases). Germline V gene data show CDR1 as SGDLS and CDR2 as YYNGEE. Trimming cost V 4 bases and J 2 bases, with 18 bases left between them. The CDR3 spans 16 residues. The CDR3 protein is CASSLEDIRGNTEAFF. Here the CDR3 DNA reads TGTGCCAGCAGCCTTGAGGACATAAGGGGTAACACTGAAGCTTTCTTT.

The CDR3 loop reads CASKLDRTLKKTQYF. The DNA of the CDR3 is TGTGCCAGCAAACTGGACAGGACCCTTAAAAAGACCCAGTACTTC. The J gene is TRBJ2-5, the V gene TRBV21-1; the D segment call TRBD1 is taken from the table without a DNA check. TRBV21-1 is noted as a pseudogene. The length of the CDR3 is 15 residues.

On this clonotype itself: A much larger clone lies a single base off, so this may be a read error. Lacking the conserved final phenylalanine or tryptophan, this CDR3 likely reflects a read error. This chain joins TRBV6-2 or TRBV6-3 and TRBJ2-7, with D perhaps assigned TRBD1 or TRBD2 (5 bases each). The CDR3 runs to 13 residues. Trimming removed 2 bases from V and 3 bases from J, with 8 bases in between. From germline, CDR1 is MNHEY and CDR2 SVGEGT. The CDR3 sequence: CASSYGGFYEQYS. As DNA, the CDR3 is TGTGCCAGCAGTTACGGGGGTTTCTACGAGCAGTACTCC.

The V gene is TRBV30, the J gene TRBJ1-2; D is unresolved. Per the germline V gene, CDR1 is GTSNPN and CDR2 is SVGIG (reference sequence). This CDR3 spans 13 amino acids. Trimming removed 3 bases from V and 0 bases from J, with 8 bases in between. The chain's CDR3 is CAWSGLANYGYTF. CDR3 DNA sequence: TGTGCCTGGAGCGGTTTGGCTAACTATGGCTACACCTTC.

This clonotype came up many times. The chain combines TRBV27 with TRBJ1-5, with a tentative D call TRBD1 (5 bases). Per the germline V gene, CDR1 is MNHEY and CDR2 is SMNVEV (reference sequence). Trimming cost V 2 bases and J 3 bases, with 14 bases left between them. The CDR3 contains 16 residues. The CDR3 DNA follows: TGTGCCAGCAGTTTAGGTTCAGGGTTGGACAATCAGCCCCAGCATTTT. This gives the protein CASSLGSGLDNQPQHF.